These T cell receptor beta chains were read from a single sample in a study of cytomegalovirus exposure and HLA in healthy donors. The data were produced by immunoSEQ multiplex PCR, yet TCRdb's version contains in-frame clones alone and is incomplete. Of about 130,000 clones listed, approximately 63% are singletons. Material for sequencing was PBMCs. The receptors here all came from a woman aged 55-69 years in good health and CMV-seropositive. The CDR3 runs from the conserved cysteine through the conserved F or W. D genes are given only for firm matches. Expanded clones get a size class; other rows say once, few or many, or leave the size out.

d_call,j_call,clone_size,v_call,cdr3_aa,cdr3_nt
NA,TRBJ2-2,NA,TRBV7-7,CASSSQGIGELFF,TGTGCCAGCAGCTCGCAGGGCATCGGGGAGCTGTTTTTT
NA,TRBJ1-1,NA,TRBV13,CASSRNFMYTEAFF,TGTGCCAGCAGTCGAAACTTCATGTACACTGAAGCTTTCTTT
TRBD1,TRBJ1-2,NA,TRBV19,CASSITQGYGYTF,TGTGCCAGTAGTATAACACAGGGGTATGGCTACACCTTC
NA,TRBJ2-5,once,TRBV5-1,CASSLGTTAETQYF,TGCGCCAGCAGCTTGGGGACTACCGCAGAGACCCAGTACTTC
TRBD2,TRBJ2-5,NA,TRBV28,CASSLAIAGSQETQYF,TGTGCCAGCAGTTTGGCCATAGCGGGATCACAAGAGACCCAGTACTTC
NA,TRBJ2-1,NA,TRBV7-3,CASSLEESTSNEQFF,TGTGCCAGCAGCTTAGAGGAGTCGACTTCCAATGAGCAGTTCTTC
NA,TRBJ1-1,NA,TRBV28,CASTRGTMNTEAFF,TGTGCCAGCACAAGGGGAACAATGAACACTGAAGCTTTCTTT
TRBD2,TRBJ2-7,few,TRBV9,CASSPRSSGRDYEQYF,TGTGCCAGCAGCCCCCGTAGTAGCGGGAGGGATTACGAGCAGTACTTC
NA,TRBJ2-5,few,TRBV21-1,CASSGRLAGGPSRETQYF,TGTGCCAGCAGCGGGAGGTTAGCGGGAGGGCCTTCTCGAGAGACCCAGTACTTC
NA,TRBJ2-3,NA,TRBV5-1,CASSLVPSLTDTQYF,TGCGCCAGCAGCTTGGTGCCGAGCCTGACAGATACGCAGTATTTT
TRBD1,TRBJ2-7,NA,TRBV6-6,CASSPGQGVAYEQYF,TGTGCCAGCAGCCCTGGACAGGGGGTAGCCTACGAGCAGTACTTC
NA,TRBJ1-1,NA,TRBV6-1,CASSEAGVGTEAFF,TGTGCCAGCAGTGAAGCAGGGGTTGGCACTGAAGCTTTCTTT
TRBD1,TRBJ1-2,NA,TRBV28,CASSSTGERGYTF,TGTGCCAGCAGTTCGACAGGGGAGAGGGGCTACACCTTC
NA,TRBJ1-2,NA,TRBV18,CASSPQGEHGYTF,TGTGCCAGCTCACCCCAGGGTGAACATGGCTACACCTTC
NA,TRBJ1-1,few,TRBV5-1,CASSPRTEPYTEAFF,TGCGCCAGCAGCCCGAGGACAGAGCCTTACACTGAAGCTTTCTTT
TRBD2,TRBJ2-2,few,TRBV30,CAWTLGLEAGELFF,TGTGCCTGGACCCTGGGACTAGAAGCCGGGGAGCTGTTTTTT
NA,TRBJ2-7,NA,TRBV7-2,CASSPPSYEQYF,TGTGCCAGCAGCCCCCCCTCGTACGAGCAGTACTTC